Listed below are T cell receptor beta chains from one sample, sequenced in a study of PD-1 blockade in classical Hodgkin lymphoma. TCRdb keeps only in-frame clones here, not all; method: immunoSEQ multiplex PCR. Of roughly 50,000 clones listed, over 60% are singletons. Sequenced here: peripheral blood mononuclear cells (PBMCs), sampled before the second cycle of nivolumab. The receptors stem from a human donor with classical Hodgkin lymphoma. The CDR3 runs from the conserved cysteine through the conserved F or W. Each record gives: clone size, V gene, D gene, J gene, CDR3 DNA, CDR3 protein. D genes are given only for firm matches. Size tells how often a clone was seen (once, few, many) or the class of an expanded clone, and some rows leave it out.

clone_size: -; v_call: TRBV5-6; d_call: TRBD2; j_call: TRBJ2-7; cdr3_nt: TGTGCCAGCACTGGGAACCGGGAGGCCGTTTTTGAGCAGTACTTC; cdr3_aa: CASTGNREAVFEQYF
clone_size: -; v_call: TRBV19; d_call: -; j_call: TRBJ2-3; cdr3_nt: TGTGCCAGTAGTGGAGCGGACGGATCAGATACGCAGTATTTT; cdr3_aa: CASSGADGSDTQYF
clone_size: -; v_call: TRBV11-2; d_call: TRBD2; j_call: TRBJ2-1; cdr3_nt: TGTGCCAGCAGCTCAGGAGGTCTAAAGCGGGGCCACAATGAGCAGTTCTTC; cdr3_aa: CASSSGGLKRGHNEQFF
clone_size: -; v_call: TRBV28; d_call: -; j_call: TRBJ1-1; cdr3_nt: TGTGCCAGCAGTTCTCTCGGGAATGAAGCTTTCTTT; cdr3_aa: CASSSLGNEAFF
clone_size: many; v_call: TRBV30; d_call: -; j_call: TRBJ1-2; cdr3_nt: TGTGCCTGGAGTGTAATCAGGGGCGATGGCTACACCTTC; cdr3_aa: CAWSVIRGDGYTF
clone_size: -; v_call: TRBV19; d_call: TRBD2; j_call: TRBJ2-5; cdr3_nt: TGTGCCAGTAGTATAGGTGGTAGCGGGGCCACACAAGAGACCCAGTACTTC; cdr3_aa: CASSIGGSGATQETQYF
clone_size: -; v_call: TRBV15; d_call: -; j_call: TRBJ2-7; cdr3_nt: TGTGCCACCAGCAGAGATCGAGAGACAGGCTCCTACGAGCAGTACTTC; cdr3_aa: CATSRDRETGSYEQYF
clone_size: -; v_call: TRBV2; d_call: TRBD1; j_call: TRBJ2-7; cdr3_nt: TGTGCCAGCAGGGGGCTCAAACAGGGGCCGGGGCAGTACTTC; cdr3_aa: CASRGLKQGPGQYF
clone_size: once; v_call: TRBV10-1; d_call: -; j_call: TRBJ2-7; cdr3_nt: TGCGCCAGCAGTGAATCCCCCCCAGGAAGGAGGCCGAGCTCCTACGAGCAGTACTTC; cdr3_aa: CASSESPPGRRPSSYEQYF
clone_size: -; v_call: TRBV5-8; d_call: TRBD2; j_call: TRBJ2-7; cdr3_nt: TGTGCCAGCAGCCGGCAAAGTAGCGGGGGCTCCTACGAGCAGTACTTC; cdr3_aa: CASSRQSSGGSYEQYF
clone_size: -; v_call: TRBV28; d_call: -; j_call: TRBJ1-3; cdr3_nt: TGTGCCAGCAGTTTACCGGGGGGAGCTGGAAACACCATATATTTT; cdr3_aa: CASSLPGGAGNTIYF
clone_size: -; v_call: TRBV28; d_call: TRBD1; j_call: TRBJ2-7; cdr3_nt: TGTGCCACCACAGGGGGTTCCTACGAGCAGTACTTC; cdr3_aa: CATTGGSYEQYF
clone_size: once; v_call: TRBV7-7; d_call: TRBD1; j_call: TRBJ2-7; cdr3_nt: TGTGCCAGCAGCGTAGGGACAGGTTCCTACGAGCAGTACTTC; cdr3_aa: CASSVGTGSYEQYF
clone_size: -; v_call: TRBV29-1; d_call: -; j_call: TRBJ2-7; cdr3_nt: TGCAGCGTTGCGAGCTCCTACGAGCAGTACTTC; cdr3_aa: CSVASSYEQYF
clone_size: -; v_call: TRBV10-2; d_call: TRBD2; j_call: TRBJ2-4; cdr3_nt: TGCGCCAGCAGTGTTGCGGGAGGAGGTATTCAGTACTTC; cdr3_aa: CASSVAGGGIQYF
clone_size: -; v_call: TRBV5-5; d_call: -; j_call: TRBJ1-2; cdr3_nt: TGTGCCAGCAGCCCTGGAGCCTGGGAGGGCTACACCTTC; cdr3_aa: CASSPGAWEGYTF
clone_size: few; v_call: TRBV30; d_call: -; j_call: TRBJ1-1; cdr3_nt: TGTGCCTGGTCCCCGGGAGGGCCCCGGTTCATGAACACTGAAGCTTTCTTT; cdr3_aa: CAWSPGGPRFMNTEAFF
clone_size: -; v_call: TRBV11-2; d_call: TRBD2; j_call: TRBJ2-3; cdr3_nt: TGTGCCAGCAGCCCGCATCTGACTAGCGGGGGGATAGATACGCAGTATTTT; cdr3_aa: CASSPHLTSGGIDTQYF
clone_size: -; v_call: TRBV27; d_call: -; j_call: TRBJ2-7; cdr3_nt: TGTGCCAGCAGGCGGGACGGTTCCTACGAGCAGTACTTC; cdr3_aa: CASRRDGSYEQYF
clone_size: -; v_call: TRBV29-1; d_call: TRBD2; j_call: TRBJ2-1; cdr3_nt: TGCAGCGTTGAAAAAGGACTAGCGGGATTCCTCTCCTACAATGAGCAGTTCTTC; cdr3_aa: CSVEKGLAGFLSYNEQFF
clone_size: -; v_call: TRBV7-8; d_call: TRBD1; j_call: TRBJ1-5; cdr3_nt: TGTGCCAGCAGCCCTAGCCACCGGACAGGCTATAGCAATCAGCCCCAGCATTTT; cdr3_aa: CASSPSHRTGYSNQPQHF
clone_size: -; v_call: TRBV11-2; d_call: -; j_call: TRBJ2-7; cdr3_nt: TGTGCCAGCAGCTTAGATCCAGGGGCCTACGAGCAGTACTTC; cdr3_aa: CASSLDPGAYEQYF
clone_size: -; v_call: TRBV5-1; d_call: TRBD2; j_call: TRBJ2-1; cdr3_nt: TGCGCCAGCAGCTCGGGACTAGCGAATGGGGGCAATGAGCAGTTCTTC; cdr3_aa: CASSSGLANGGNEQFF
clone_size: -; v_call: TRBV5-1; d_call: TRBD1; j_call: TRBJ2-2; cdr3_nt: TGCGCCAGCAGCCCCCATCGGGACAGGTCAACCGGGGAGCTGTTTTTT; cdr3_aa: CASSPHRDRSTGELFF
clone_size: -; v_call: TRBV2; d_call: -; j_call: TRBJ1-1; cdr3_nt: TGTGCCAGCAGTGAAGCCGTGAGGCCGACCGAAGCTTTCTTT; cdr3_aa: CASSEAVRPTEAFF
clone_size: -; v_call: TRBV27; d_call: TRBD1; j_call: TRBJ1-2; cdr3_nt: TGTGCCAGCAGTCGATCGACAGGGGGGTACTATGGCTACACCTTC; cdr3_aa: CASSRSTGGYYGYTF
clone_size: -; v_call: TRBV6-5; d_call: -; j_call: TRBJ1-3; cdr3_nt: TGTGCCAGCAGTTACTCAAGGGCTCCTGGAAACACCATATATTTT; cdr3_aa: CASSYSRAPGNTIYF
clone_size: once; v_call: TRBV28; d_call: -; j_call: TRBJ2-7; cdr3_nt: TGTGCCAGCATCCGCAGAGGGGTTAGTTCCTACGAGCAGTACTTC; cdr3_aa: CASIRRGVSSYEQYF
clone_size: -; v_call: TRBV30; d_call: -; j_call: TRBJ1-5; cdr3_nt: TGTGCCGGGGGGGAGACCGGGGGGTATCAGCCCCAGCATTTT; cdr3_aa: CAGGETGGYQPQHF
clone_size: -; v_call: TRBV19; d_call: -; j_call: TRBJ1-5; cdr3_nt: TGTGCCAGTAGTTGGGACCGCAATCAGCCCCAGCATTTT; cdr3_aa: CASSWDRNQPQHF
clone_size: -; v_call: TRBV7-2; d_call: -; j_call: TRBJ2-3; cdr3_nt: TGTGCCAGCAGCTTAACCCTCTCCGGGGCAGATACGCAGTATTTT; cdr3_aa: CASSLTLSGADTQYF
clone_size: -; v_call: TRBV30; d_call: -; j_call: TRBJ1-2; cdr3_nt: TGTGCCTGGAGTCTCCTGACAGGCTATGGCTACACCTTC; cdr3_aa: CAWSLLTGYGYTF
clone_size: -; v_call: TRBV2; d_call: TRBD2; j_call: TRBJ2-2; cdr3_nt: TGTGCCAGCAGTGAACTAGCGGGAGGGGTAACCGGGGAGCTGTTTTTT; cdr3_aa: CASSELAGGVTGELFF
clone_size: -; v_call: TRBV14; d_call: TRBD1; j_call: TRBJ1-2; cdr3_nt: TGTGCCAGCAGCCCGCCTGCACCTCGGACAGGGGAGGGCTACACCTTC; cdr3_aa: CASSPPAPRTGEGYTF
clone_size: -; v_call: TRBV7-2; d_call: -; j_call: TRBJ1-2; cdr3_nt: TGTGCCAGCAGCTTATGGCCCGACGGGCCCTATGGCTACACCTTC; cdr3_aa: CASSLWPDGPYGYTF
clone_size: few; v_call: TRBV19; d_call: TRBD1; j_call: TRBJ1-1; cdr3_nt: TGTGCCAGTACTCAGAGGGGGCGGGTCACTGAAGCTTTCTTT; cdr3_aa: CASTQRGRVTEAFF
clone_size: -; v_call: TRBV19; d_call: TRBD1; j_call: TRBJ2-7; cdr3_nt: TGTGCCAGTAGTACTGGGACAGGGGACTACGAGCAGTACTTC; cdr3_aa: CASSTGTGDYEQYF
clone_size: -; v_call: TRBV6-6; d_call: TRBD1; j_call: TRBJ1-3; cdr3_nt: TGTGCCAGCAGCTCCCCCGACAGGGCAGGAAACACCATATATTTT; cdr3_aa: CASSSPDRAGNTIYF
clone_size: -; v_call: TRBV7-9; d_call: -; j_call: TRBJ1-3; cdr3_nt: TGTGCCAGCAGCACCGGGGGGACTGGAAACACCATATATTTT; cdr3_aa: CASSTGGTGNTIYF
clone_size: -; v_call: TRBV30; d_call: -; j_call: TRBJ1-2; cdr3_nt: TGTGCCTGGAGTGTGACCCAATATGGCTACACCTTC; cdr3_aa: CAWSVTQYGYTF
clone_size: -; v_call: TRBV28; d_call: -; j_call: TRBJ1-5; cdr3_nt: TGTGCCAGCAGTTTTCGACGGCTCAATCAGCCCCAGCATTTT; cdr3_aa: CASSFRRLNQPQHF
clone_size: -; v_call: TRBV7-3; d_call: TRBD2; j_call: TRBJ2-3; cdr3_nt: TGTGCCAGCAGCTTATTTGAGGGAGGGAGACCAGATACGCAGTATTTT; cdr3_aa: CASSLFEGGRPDTQYF
clone_size: medium-sized; v_call: TRBV19; d_call: -; j_call: TRBJ2-3; cdr3_nt: TGTGCCAGTAGTATAGACTTCACAGATACGCAGTATTTT; cdr3_aa: CASSIDFTDTQYF
clone_size: few; v_call: TRBV30; d_call: -; j_call: TRBJ2-2; cdr3_nt: TGTGCCTGGTTAGACAGGTTTCACCGGGAGCTGTTTTTT; cdr3_aa: CAWLDRFHRELFF
clone_size: -; v_call: TRBV18; d_call: -; j_call: TRBJ2-3; cdr3_nt: TGTGCCAGCTCACAGTCGGTCCGCACAGATACGCAGTATTTT; cdr3_aa: CASSQSVRTDTQYF
clone_size: -; v_call: TRBV6-6; d_call: -; j_call: TRBJ2-3; cdr3_nt: TGTGCCAGCTCCGTGACAGATACGCAGTATTTT; cdr3_aa: CASSVTDTQYF
clone_size: -; v_call: TRBV19; d_call: -; j_call: TRBJ1-4; cdr3_nt: TGTGCCGCCCTGGACGGAAATGAAAAACTGTTTTTT; cdr3_aa: CAALDGNEKLFF
clone_size: -; v_call: TRBV21-1; d_call: -; j_call: TRBJ2-1; cdr3_nt: TGTGCCAGCAGCAAAGCTAGCGGGAGGGCCAAGGAGCAGTTCTTC; cdr3_aa: CASSKASGRAKEQFF
clone_size: -; v_call: TRBV7-6; d_call: -; j_call: TRBJ1-1; cdr3_nt: TGTGCCAGCAGCTTAGTGGGTCGCACTGAAGCTTTCTTT; cdr3_aa: CASSLVGRTEAFF
clone_size: -; v_call: TRBV25-1; d_call: -; j_call: TRBJ1-1; cdr3_nt: TGTGCCAGCCGTGGAACCCTAGGGGCTTTCTTT; cdr3_aa: CASRGTLGAFF
clone_size: -; v_call: TRBV2; d_call: -; j_call: TRBJ2-1; cdr3_nt: TGTGCCAGCAGTGAACGTGCCGCTGGGGCGAATGAGCAGTTCTTC; cdr3_aa: CASSERAAGANEQFF
clone_size: -; v_call: TRBV6-5; d_call: -; j_call: TRBJ1-2; cdr3_nt: TGTGCCAGCGGGGGCAGAGGCTATGGCTACACCTTC; cdr3_aa: CASGGRGYGYTF
clone_size: -; v_call: TRBV9; d_call: -; j_call: TRBJ2-7; cdr3_nt: TGTGCCAGCAGCGTACAATCTCTAGGGGAGCAGTACTTC; cdr3_aa: CASSVQSLGEQYF
clone_size: -; v_call: TRBV27; d_call: TRBD1; j_call: TRBJ1-4; cdr3_nt: TGTGCCAGCAGTTTTAAACAGGGGAGACTGTTTTTT; cdr3_aa: CASSFKQGRLFF
clone_size: -; v_call: TRBV28; d_call: -; j_call: TRBJ1-2; cdr3_nt: TGTGCCAGCAGTTTTCGGTTCCAGGAGAACTATGGCTACACCTTC; cdr3_aa: CASSFRFQENYGYTF
clone_size: -; v_call: TRBV19; d_call: -; j_call: TRBJ2-7; cdr3_nt: TGTGCCAGTAGTACCGACAGACCATTCTCCTACGAGCAGTACTTC; cdr3_aa: CASSTDRPFSYEQYF